The 27 T cell receptor beta chains given below trace back to one sample, sequenced in a study of T cells in Graves' hyperthyroidism and ophthalmopathy. Researchers took RNA transcripts and amplified the TCR beta CDR3 regions from them. The primer set for the first-round RT-PCR of the TCR CDR3 was HTBI. TCRdb re-called the multiplex PCR reads with MiXCR, one entry per CDR3 protein. The profile shows 650,000 to 750,000 distinct CDR3 sequences, around 13% of them singletons. Input material: blood. These receptors were taken from a woman between 18 and 30 years old with Graves' hyperthyroidism.

This clonotype was seen repeatedly, ten times or more. This rearrangement joins TRBV30 to TRBJ2-1; 7 positions agree with TRBD1. CDR3 length: 11 residues. With V trimmed by 5 bases and J by 9 bases, 4 bases remained unmatched. Germline loops: CDR1 GTSNPN, CDR2 SVGIG (reference sequence). The chain's CDR3 is CAWVGTVEQFF. The DNA of the CDR3 is TGTGCCTGGGTCGGGACAGTTGAGCAGTTCTTC.

This clonotype occurred a few times. This chain connects TRBV19 to TRBJ1-4, with no clear D. Trimming shortened V by 8 bases and J by 3 bases, and 10 bases separated the two germline ends. Germline V gene sequence: CDR1 LNHDA, CDR2 SQIVND (reference sequence). CDR3 length equals 13 residues. This chain's CDR3 is CASSESANEKLFF. In nucleotides, the CDR3 is TGTGCCAGTTCGGAGTCGGCTAATGAAAAACTGTTTTTT. Filled out from reference TRBV19 and TRBJ1-4, the complete variable domain reads DGGITQSPKYLFRKEGQNVTLSCEQNLNHDAMYWYRQDPGQGLRLIYYSQIVNDFQKGDIAEGYSVSREKKESFPLTVTSAQKNPTAFYLCASSESANEKLFFGSGTQLSVL.

This clonotype occurred many times. The V gene is TRBV2, the J gene TRBJ2-3; tentatively, D is TRBD2 (5 bases). V was clipped by 6 bases and J by 6 bases, with 13 bases between them. This CDR3 region has 13 residues. The germline V gene encodes CDR1 SNHLY and CDR2 FYNNEI. The CDR3 here is CASSPDFRDTQYF. For the CDR3, the DNA is TGTGCCAGCAGCCCGGACTTCAGGGATACGCAGTATTTT.

This clonotype was observed a few times. A much more abundant neighbour one base away suggests this may be a read error. CDR3 DNA: TGTGCCAGCAGAGGACAGTGGACCACTGGAGCTTTCTTT. It codes for CASRGQWTTGAFF. This chain links TRBV6-1 with TRBJ1-1; D perhaps matches TRBD1 (6 bases). The CDR3 spans 13 residues. Germline lookup yields CDR1 MNHNS and CDR2 SASEGT.

This clonotype showed up just once. The V and J genes are TRBV19 and TRBJ2-3; D not resolved. V shed 3 bases and J shed 7 bases, with 5 bases lying between them. CDR3 length: 11 amino acids. CDR1 is LNHDA and CDR2 is SQIVND in the germline V gene (reference sequence). CDR3 sequence: CASSMGNTQYF. The CDR3 coding sequence is TGTGCCAGTAGTATGGGGAATACGCAGTATTTT.

Only a few counts were recorded for this clonotype. The chain has TRBV19 and TRBJ2-1, with 10 nucleotides matching TRBD1. This CDR3 contains 16 residues. V dropped 6 bases and J dropped 5; count of bases not matched to a gene: 10. CDR1 is LNHDA, CDR2 SQIVND, per germline (reference sequence). The CDR3: CASSLLRGQGDNEQFF. The DNA for the CDR3 is TGTGCCAGTAGCCTGCTGAGAGGACAGGGGGACAATGAGCAGTTCTTC.

This clonotype was counted many times. The V gene is TRBV4-3, the J gene TRBJ2-4; no clear D gene. This CDR3 contains 14 residues. Trimming pared 1 base from V and 0 bases from J, leaving 4 bases between. CDR1 and CDR2 (germline): LGHNA, YSLEER. DNA for the CDR3: TGCGCCAGCAGCCAAGGGCTAGCCAAAAACATTCAGTACTTC. Translating gives CASSQGLAKNIQYF.

This clonotype was counted a few times. The rearrangement joins TRBV30 to TRBJ2-3; D unresolved. The V gene's germline CDR1 is GTSNPN and CDR2 SVGIG (reference sequence). The CDR3 loop spans 14 amino acids. The germline V and J ends were trimmed by 0 bases and 5 bases, with 12 bases remaining between them. CDR3 loop: CAWSVAARGDTQYF. Written as DNA, the CDR3 is TGTGCCTGGAGTGTCGCGGCCCGAGGAGATACGCAGTATTTT.

V is TRBV6-1 and J is TRBJ2-1; a weak D match, TRBD1 (5 bases). The V end was cut by 5 bases, the J end by 10 bases, with 15 bases between. Germline lookup yields CDR1 MNHNS and CDR2 SASEGT. This CDR3 region has 13 residues. The CDR3 DNA sequence: TGTGCCAGCAGTAAGGAAGGGGCGCGGGAGCAGTTCTTC. Translating gives CASSKEGAREQFF.

The rearrangement uses TRBV7-9 and TRBJ2-1, with a tentative D call TRBD2 (8 bases). Trimming left V 4 bases short and J 1 base short, with 17 bases between. This CDR3 is built from 17 residues. Germline V gene data show CDR1 as SEHNR and CDR2 as FQNEAQ (reference sequence). The CDR3 sequence: CASSSEGASGSYNEQFF. CDR3 sequence (DNA): TGTGCCAGCAGCTCAGAGGGGGCTAGCGGGTCCTACAATGAGCAGTTCTTC.

This clonotype has only a few counts. The V call is TRBV29-1, the J call TRBJ2-7; TRBD2 agrees at 12 bases. Trimming removed 7 bases from V and 6 bases from J; junction bases left unmatched: 7. Germline V lookup: CDR1 SQVTM, CDR2 ANQGSEA. The CDR3 contains 13 residues. CDR3 sequence: CSARTSGAAEQYF. The DNA for the CDR3 is TGCAGCGCCCGGACTAGCGGGGCCGCCGAGCAGTACTTC.

This clonotype was seen ten or more times. V usage is TRBV6-1 and J usage is TRBJ2-5; 7 bases are a match to TRBD1. V lost 5 bases, J lost 2 bases, and 8 bases stayed unmatched. CDR1 and CDR2 from the germline V gene are MNHNS and SASEGT. The CDR3 contains 15 residues. The CDR3 DNA follows: TGTGCCAGCAGTTCCCATCCCAGGGGGCAAGAGACCCAGTACTTC. Its translation is CASSSHPRGQETQYF.

This clonotype was seen only once. The chain uses TRBV25-1 and TRBJ2-2; D gene uncertain. The V gene lost 2 bases and the J gene lost 8 bases, with 12 bases spanning the gap. The length of the CDR3 is 14 residues. Germline values: CDR1 MGHDK, CDR2 SYGVNS. The CDR3 DNA reads as TGTGCCAGCAGTGAAGTATTAGGGCGGGGGGAGCTGTTTTTT. Translated, it gives CASSEVLGRGELFF.

This clonotype was recorded many times. V and J are TRBV7-8 and TRBJ2-5; perhaps TRBD1 as D (6 bases). The germline V and J ends were trimmed by 8 bases and 1 base, with 14 bases remaining between them. The CDR3 runs 14 residues. Per the germline V gene, CDR1 is SGHVS and CDR2 is FQNEAQ. The CDR3 protein is CASGGRIPQETQYF. The DNA of the CDR3 is TGTGCCAGCGGGGGCCGAATACCCCAAGAGACCCAGTACTTC.

In this sample, this clonotype turned up many times. The gene calls are TRBV7-3 and TRBJ2-5; tentative D call: TRBD1 (6 bases). Trimming removed 2 bases from V and 3 bases from J, with 7 bases in between. The germline V gene encodes CDR1 SGHTA and CDR2 FQGTGA. The CDR3 consists of 13 residues. CDR3 in amino acids: CASSLWTEETQYF. The CDR3 DNA reads TGTGCCAGCAGCTTATGGACAGAAGAGACCCAGTACTTC.

The table lists this clonotype with many counts. This chain joins TRBV5-5 and TRBJ2-3; 8 bases agree with TRBD2. The germline gives CDR1 SGHKS, CDR2 YYEKEE (reference sequence). Losses at the gene ends were 5 bases for V and 10 bases for J; bases not matched to a gene: 9. CDR3 length: 13 amino acids. DNA for the CDR3: TGTGCCAGCAGGTCTGAGCGGGAGAGGGCGCAGTATTTT. Translated: CASRSERERAQYF.

This clonotype was found a few times. CDR3 nucleotide sequence: TGCAGCGTTCCTAAGGTTCGGGCGCCGAACACTGAAGCTTTCTTT. Residues: CSVPKVRAPNTEAFF. The rearrangement links TRBV29-1 to TRBJ1-1; D uncertain. This CDR3 comprises 15 residues. Germline CDR1 SQVTM, CDR2 ANQGSEA. V lost 5 bases to trimming and J lost 1 base, with 17 bases between them.

This clonotype was detected ten times or more. The chain combines TRBV5-5 with TRBJ1-1, with 9 bases matching TRBD1. Germline lookup yields CDR1 SGHKS and CDR2 YYEKEE (reference sequence). V was clipped by 4 bases and J by 4 bases; unmatched bases: 11. This CDR3 has 16 residues. This CDR3 is CASSPLAGQGSTEAFF. CDR3 nucleotides: TGTGCCAGCAGCCCCCTGGCGGGACAGGGAAGCACTGAAGCTTTCTTT.

This chain connects TRBV18 to TRBJ2-2; D is possibly TRBD1 (5 bases). This CDR3 contains 15 residues. Germline lookup yields CDR1 KGHSH and CDR2 LQKENI. The V and J ends lost 1 base and 6 bases respectively, with 12 bases between them. CDR3 residues: CASSPQGPGPGELFF. Here the CDR3 DNA reads TGTGCCAGCTCACCACAGGGGCCGGGCCCCGGGGAGCTGTTTTTT. The full variable domain, in which reference TRBV18 and TRBJ2-2 provide the parts outside the CDR3, is NAGVMQNPRHLVRRRGQEARLRCSPMKGHSHVYWYRQLPEEGLKFMVYLQKENIIDESGMPKERFSAEFPKEGPSILRIQQVVRGDSAAYFCASSPQGPGPGELFFGEGSRLTVL.

The count of this clonotype is one. The V call is TRBV16, the J call TRBJ1-1; weak D call: TRBD1 (5 bases). Germline V gene lookup returns CDR1 KGHSY and CDR2 FQNENV. The CDR3 consists of 11 residues. With 4 bases removed from V and 10 bases from J, the gap between germline ends came to 10 bases. The CDR3 sequence is CASSPGRRAFF. The DNA for the CDR3 is TGTGCCAGCAGCCCGGGACGGCGAGCTTTCTTT.

This clonotype was seen many times. This chain links TRBV5-6 with TRBJ2-1; 11 nucleotides line up with TRBD2. This CDR3 has 18 residues. The V gene end was trimmed by 1 base and the J gene end by 1 base; junction bases not matched to a gene: 7. The germline gives CDR1 SGHDT, CDR2 YYEEEE. CDR3 protein: CASSLYGLAGGSYNEQFF. As DNA, the CDR3 is TGTGCCAGCAGCTTGTACGGACTAGCGGGCGGATCCTACAATGAGCAGTTCTTC. Supplemented by reference TRBV5-6 and TRBJ2-1, the full variable domain reads DAGVTQSPTHLIKTRGQQVTLRCSPKSGHDTVSWYQQALGQGPQFIFQYYEEEERQRGNFPDRFSGHQFPNYSSELNVNALLLGDSALYLCASSLYGLAGGSYNEQFFGPGTRLTVL.

The chain has TRBV6-1 and TRBJ2-7; TRBD2 aligns across 7 bases. CDR1 is MNHNS, CDR2 SASEGT, per germline. This CDR3 has 14 amino acids. J gave up 3 bases and V 4 bases, and 6 bases lay outside the gene matches. The CDR3 is CASSGAGTIYEQYF. The CDR3 region has the DNA TGTGCCAGCAGTGGGGCAGGGACTATCTACGAGCAGTACTTC.

This clonotype was observed many times. This rearrangement joins TRBV7-9 to TRBJ1-1; D ambiguous. Germline V lookup: CDR1 SEHNR, CDR2 FQNEAQ (reference sequence). V was pared by 3 bases and J by 7 bases, with 6 bases between. CDR3 length: 11 residues. CDR3 bases: TGTGCCAGCAGCTTGACGGATGAAGCTTTCTTT. Amino acids: CASSLTDEAFF.

This clonotype has just a few counts. The rearrangement uses TRBV19 and TRBJ2-1; D call uncertain. V lost 4 bases and J 3 bases, leaving 10 bases between the germline ends. CDR3 length: 14 amino acids. Germline V CDR1 and CDR2: LNHDA, SQIVND (reference sequence). As DNA, the CDR3 is TGTGCCAGTAGTAGGCCTTCCCTCTACAATGAGCAGTTCTTC. Translating it yields CASSRPSLYNEQFF.

This clonotype occurred a few times. The chain joins TRBV7-2 to TRBJ2-1, with 13 bases matching TRBD2. Germline-derived CDR1 and CDR2 are SGHTA and FQGNSA. Trimming cost V 2 bases and J 6 bases; bases outside gene matches: 7. The CDR3 is made up of 17 amino acids. The CDR3 spells CASSLRSGLAGVNEQFF. The CDR3, as DNA: TGTGCCAGCAGCTTAAGGTCCGGACTAGCGGGAGTCAATGAGCAGTTCTTC.

As to this clonotype: The junction differs from germline at one of its ends, possibly a read error. V and J are TRBV11-2 and TRBJ2-2, with D tentatively TRBD2 (5 bases). From germline, CDR1 is SGHAT and CDR2 FQNNGV. CDR3 size: 14 residues. In nucleotides, the CDR3 is TGTGCCAGCAGCTTCGCCTGGAACACCGGGAAGCTGTTTTTT. This gives the protein CASSFAWNTGKLFF. Full variable domain (remainder filled in from reference TRBV11-2 and TRBJ2-2): EAGVAQSPRYKIIEKRQSVAFWCNPISGHATLYWYQQILGQGPKLLIQFQNNGVVDDSQLPKDRFSAERLKGVDSTLKIQPAKLEDSAVYLCASSFAWNTGKLFFGEGSRLTVL.

This clonotype was observed at least ten times. The chain uses TRBV27 and TRBJ1-1; TRBD1 aligns across 8 bases. J was trimmed by 4 bases and V by 8 bases; bases with no gene match: 9. CDR1 is MNHEY, CDR2 SMNVEV, per germline (reference sequence). This CDR3 is 14 amino acids long. CDR3 loop: CASGWTGRATEAFF. DNA of the CDR3: TGTGCCAGCGGCTGGACAGGGAGAGCCACTGAAGCTTTCTTT.